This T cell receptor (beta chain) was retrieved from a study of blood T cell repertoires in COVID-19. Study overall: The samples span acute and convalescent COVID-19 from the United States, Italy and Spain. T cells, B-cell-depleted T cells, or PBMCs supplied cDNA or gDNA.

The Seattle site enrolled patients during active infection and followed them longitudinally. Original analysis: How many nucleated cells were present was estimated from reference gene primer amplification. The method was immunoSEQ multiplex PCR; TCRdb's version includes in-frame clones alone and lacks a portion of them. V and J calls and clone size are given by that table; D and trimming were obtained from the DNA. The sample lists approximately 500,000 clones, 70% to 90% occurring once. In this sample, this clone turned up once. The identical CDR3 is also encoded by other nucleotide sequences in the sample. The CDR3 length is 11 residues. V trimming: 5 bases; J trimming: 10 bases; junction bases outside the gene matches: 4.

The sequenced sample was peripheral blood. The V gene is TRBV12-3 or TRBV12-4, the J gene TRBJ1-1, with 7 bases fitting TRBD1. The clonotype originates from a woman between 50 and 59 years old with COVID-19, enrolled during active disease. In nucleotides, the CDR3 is TGTGCCAGCAGTACAGGGGTTGTAGCTTTCTTT. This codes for CASSTGVVAFF.